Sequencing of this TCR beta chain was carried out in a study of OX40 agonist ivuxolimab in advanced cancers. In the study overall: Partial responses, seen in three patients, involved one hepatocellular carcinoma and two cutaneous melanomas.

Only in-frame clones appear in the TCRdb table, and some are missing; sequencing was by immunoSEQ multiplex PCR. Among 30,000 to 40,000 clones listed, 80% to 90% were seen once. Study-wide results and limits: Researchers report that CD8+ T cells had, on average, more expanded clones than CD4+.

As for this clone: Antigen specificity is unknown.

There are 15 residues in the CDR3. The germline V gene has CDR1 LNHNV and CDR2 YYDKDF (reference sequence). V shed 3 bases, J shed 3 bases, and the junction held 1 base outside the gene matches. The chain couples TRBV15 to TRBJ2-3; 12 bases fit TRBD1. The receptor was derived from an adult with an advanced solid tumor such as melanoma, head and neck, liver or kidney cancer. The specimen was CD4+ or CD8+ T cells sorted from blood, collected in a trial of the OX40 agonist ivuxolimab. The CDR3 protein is CATSRGQGATDTQYF. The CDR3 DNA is TGTGCCACCAGCAGGGGACAGGGGGCAACAGATACGCAGTATTTT.